What follows describes a single TCR beta chain. The antigen is unknown. The sample belongs to a study of CD8 T cells in ankylosing spondylitis. Findings and caveats of the study: Disease-linked clones bore a CD8+ phenotype, appearing relatively rarely in peripheral blood. In ankylosing spondylitis patients, matched synovial fluid reportedly showed significant enrichment of disease-linked clones. It appeared that ankylosing spondylitis blood was characterized by a TCR beta motif of 8 or 9 highly homologous variants.

This CDR3 is built from 13 residues. Trimming stripped 6 bases from V and 4 bases from J, with 13 bases between. Germline V gene sequence: CDR1 DFQATT, CDR2 SNEGSKA (reference sequence). TCRdb itself ran the 5' RACE reads through MiXCR, one entry per CDR3 protein. The repertoire holds a few hundred thousand distinct CDR3 sequences, around 24% seen once, with roughly a sixth in the top ten. The TCR comes from a male donor with ankylosing spondylitis. Specimen: blood, either unsorted or a sorted T cell fraction (not recorded which). The chain combines TRBV20-1 with TRBJ2-1; D gene uncertain. The CDR3 here is CSAIPDGYNEQFF. The CDR3 DNA sequence: TGCAGTGCCATCCCCGACGGGTACAATGAGCAGTTCTTC.